Each of the 18 T cell receptor beta chains below was sequenced from the same sample in a study of tumor and adjacent non-tumor tissue in lung cancer. The library came from three nested PCR rounds adapted from ARM-PCR protocols. Each CDR3 protein is one row after TCRdb ran MiXCR on the multiplex PCR reads. The sample lists just over 200,000 distinct CDR3 sequences; over 55% were seen once. No cell sorting was done before RNA was extracted from the tissue. Sequencing input: lung tumor tissue. The receptor source for this set is a man in his 60s with non-small cell lung cancer.

Of note for this clonotype: One junction end disagrees with the germline gene, perhaps due to a read error. The V and J genes are TRBV5-4 and TRBJ2-3, with D perhaps matching TRBD1 (5 bases). The CDR3 totals 14 residues. CDR1 is SGHNT, CDR2 YYREEE, per germline (reference sequence). Here the CDR3 DNA reads TGTGCCAGCAGCTTGGGTGGGCCCACAGGTACGCAGTATTTT. Translation gives CASSLGGPTGTQYF.

This clonotype was observed many times. The chain is built from TRBV6-5 and TRBJ1-1; 7 positions agree with TRBD1. This CDR3 has 15 residues. The J segment lost 1 base and the V segment lost 5 bases, leaving 7 bases of the junction unmatched. Germline V gene lookup returns CDR1 MNHEY and CDR2 SVGAGI. DNA of the CDR3: TGTGCCAGCAGTCCAAACAGGGGAGGGAACACTGAAGCTTTCTTT. Protein sequence: CASSPNRGGNTEAFF.

This chain connects TRBV11-2 to TRBJ1-1; D is possibly TRBD1 (5 bases). The CDR3 loop spans 16 amino acids. The germline CDR1 and CDR2 sequences are SGHAT and FQNNGV. The V gene lost 5 bases and the J gene lost 0 bases, with 16 bases spanning the gap. The DNA of the CDR3 is TGTGCCAGCAGCCTAGGAAGTGCAGGGATGAACACTGAAGCTTTCTTT. This encodes CASSLGSAGMNTEAFF.

This clonotype was found once. The CDR3 end shows no conserved phenylalanine or tryptophan, and so a read error is likely. This sequence joins TRBV20-1 and TRBJ1-1, with TRBD1 as a possible D gene (6 bases). The CDR3 sequence is 13 residues long. V was clipped by 4 bases and J by 9 bases, with 18 bases between them. CDR1 is DFQATT, CDR2 SNEGSKA, per germline (reference sequence). CDR3 amino acids: CSAMEATGHQAFY. CDR3 sequence (DNA): TGCAGTGCTATGGAGGCGACAGGCCATCAAGCTTTCTAT.

Comments on this clonotype: The junction shows a germline mismatch at one end, possibly a read error. J is TRBJ2-1 and V is TRBV4-1, with 9 bases fitting TRBD2. The CDR3 length is 15 residues. Looked up from germline, CDR1 is MGHRA and CDR2 is YSYEKL. Here the CDR3 DNA reads TGCGCCAGTAGCCTGGTGGGCGGGAGGGCCCATGAGGTGTTCTTC. Protein product: CASSLVGGRAHEVFF.

V and J are TRBV20-1 and TRBJ2-5; 9 bases are shared with TRBD1. Trimming at V came to 4 bases and at J to 14 bases, leaving 14 bases not matched to a gene. CDR1 and CDR2 (germline): DFQATT, SNEGSKA (reference sequence). This CDR3 is built from 13 residues. This CDR3 reads CSAKRTGAETHYF. The CDR3 DNA reads as TGCAGTGCTAAGAGGACAGGGGCAGAGACACATTACTTC.

In regard to this clonotype: Germline is not matched at one junction end, which may reflect a read error. The chain has TRBV5-6 and TRBJ1-6; a possible D gene is TRBD1 (5 bases). The CDR3 has 14 residues. The germline V gene has CDR1 SGHDT and CDR2 YYEEEE. This CDR3 reads CVSSSQGGNSPLHF. The CDR3 DNA follows: TGTGTCAGCAGCTCCCAGGGCGGGAATTCACCCCTCCACTTT. The whole variable domain, remainder taken from reference TRBV5-6 and TRBJ1-6, is DAGVTQSPTHLIKTRGQQVTLRCSPKSGHDTVSWYQQALGQGPQFIFQYYEEEERQRGNFPDRFSGHQFPNYSSELNVNALLLGDSALYLCVSSSQGGNSPLHFGNGTRLTVT.

This clonotype was picked up many times. The genes are TRBV5-5 and TRBJ1-5; D unresolved. Trimming took off 3 bases at V and 4 bases at J, with 11 bases between the two ends. Per germline, CDR1 SGHKS and CDR2 YYEKEE (reference sequence). This CDR3 is 14 amino acids long. CDR3 nucleotide sequence: TGTGCCAGCAGCTCCTCAGGAGTAAATCAGCCCCAGCATTTT. This codes for CASSSSGVNQPQHF.

Comment on this clonotype: At one of its ends the junction is not consistent with the germline gene, which may arise from a read error. The rearrangement uses TRBV11-2 and TRBJ1-1, with TRBD1 matching 10 bases. The CDR3 runs to 14 residues. Germline V lookup: CDR1 SGHAT, CDR2 FQNNGV. This CDR3 reads CASSPGQGRREAFF. As DNA, the CDR3 is TGTGCGAGCAGCCCGGGACAGGGGCGGAGAGAAGCTTTCTTT.

About this clonotype itself: The CDR3 carries no conserved terminal phenylalanine or tryptophan, so it likely arises from a read error. This chain connects TRBV12-3 or TRBV12-4 to TRBJ1-5, with D possibly being TRBD1 (5 bases). The CDR3 covers 13 residues. CDR3 sequence reads: CASSSGWNQPQHS. In nucleotides, the CDR3 is TGTGCCAGCAGTTCAGGGTGGAATCAGCCACAGCATTCT.

Turning to this clonotype: Relative to the germline gene, one junction end is altered; a read error may explain this. The V call is TRBV4-1, the J call TRBJ1-4; D not resolved. The CDR3 spans 16 residues. Germline CDR1 reads MGHRA; CDR2 reads YSYEKL. The CDR3 DNA is TGCGCCAGCAGCCCATGGGGTGGTGCAACTAATGAAAAACTGTATTTT. Protein product: CASSPWGGATNEKLYF.

The rearrangement joins TRBV6-6 to TRBJ1-1; perhaps TRBD1 as D (5 bases). Germline CDR1 reads MNHNY; CDR2 reads SVGAGI (reference sequence). V was pared by 2 bases and J by 10 bases, with 11 bases between. The CDR3 loop spans 12 amino acids. The CDR3 DNA reads TGTGCCAGCAGTTACCAGGGCGCGGGAGCTTTCTTT. Protein sequence: CASSYQGAGAFF.

This clonotype has just a few counts. This chain joins TRBV20-1 and TRBJ1-5; 8 nucleotides line up with TRBD1. The CDR3 is made up of 14 amino acids. Germline V CDR1 and CDR2: DFQATT, SNEGSKA (reference sequence). V trimming: 5 bases; J trimming: 2 bases; junction bases outside the gene matches: 5. The CDR3 reads CSARRGLGNQPQHF. CDR3 coding DNA: TGCAGTGCTCGCAGGGGGCTGGGCAATCAGCCCCAGCATTTT.

This clonotype was counted at least ten times. This rearrangement joins TRBV20-1 to TRBJ2-1; 10 nucleotides line up with TRBD2. The ends lost 5 bases at V and 0 bases at J; junction bases unmatched: 4. Germline CDR1 DFQATT, CDR2 SNEGSKA (reference sequence). There are 15 residues in the CDR3. The CDR3 loop is CSALGLASSYNEQFF. The CDR3 DNA reads as TGCAGTGCTCTGGGACTAGCGAGCTCCTACAATGAGCAGTTCTTC.

Worth noting for this clonotype: This may arise from a read error, as a much more abundant clone is one base away. The V gene is TRBV6-1, the J gene TRBJ1-1; D remains ambiguous. Germline V CDR1 and CDR2: MNHNS, SASEGT. The CDR3 is 13 amino acids. CDR3 DNA: TGTGCCAGCAGCGTAGTGAGTAACACTGAAACTTTCTTT. The encoded protein is CASSVVSNTETFF.

The chain combines TRBV9 with TRBJ1-3; unclear D gene. Germline lookup yields CDR1 SGDLS and CDR2 YYNGEE. There are 15 residues in the CDR3. V was cut by 2 bases and J by 4 bases, with 13 bases left in between. The CDR3 region has the DNA TGTGCCAGCAGCGTTGCTACGACGGGAGGAAACACCATATATTTT. Residues: CASSVATTGGNTIYF.

Turning to this clonotype: Given a much more abundant clone one base away, this may be a read error. The chain uses TRBV20-1 and TRBJ1-4, with D possibly being TRBD1 (6 bases). The germline V and J ends were trimmed by 8 bases and 8 bases, with 15 bases remaining between them. The CDR3 has 12 residues. Germline V CDR1 and CDR2: DFQATT, SNEGSKA (reference sequence). CDR3 region: CSTTGSEEKLFF. The CDR3 DNA sequence: TGCAGTACTACAGGGTCGGAGGAAAAACTGTTTTTT.

Note on this clonotype: A much more abundant neighbour one base away suggests this may be a read error. The chain links TRBV6-1 to TRBJ2-7; 7 nucleotides align to TRBD2. Germline CDR1 and CDR2: MNHNS and SASEGT. The CDR3 has 14 amino acids. The CDR3, as DNA: TGTGTCAGCAAGCGGGACGGTCCGCCCTACGAGCAGTACTTC. Protein product: CVSKRDGPPYEQYF.